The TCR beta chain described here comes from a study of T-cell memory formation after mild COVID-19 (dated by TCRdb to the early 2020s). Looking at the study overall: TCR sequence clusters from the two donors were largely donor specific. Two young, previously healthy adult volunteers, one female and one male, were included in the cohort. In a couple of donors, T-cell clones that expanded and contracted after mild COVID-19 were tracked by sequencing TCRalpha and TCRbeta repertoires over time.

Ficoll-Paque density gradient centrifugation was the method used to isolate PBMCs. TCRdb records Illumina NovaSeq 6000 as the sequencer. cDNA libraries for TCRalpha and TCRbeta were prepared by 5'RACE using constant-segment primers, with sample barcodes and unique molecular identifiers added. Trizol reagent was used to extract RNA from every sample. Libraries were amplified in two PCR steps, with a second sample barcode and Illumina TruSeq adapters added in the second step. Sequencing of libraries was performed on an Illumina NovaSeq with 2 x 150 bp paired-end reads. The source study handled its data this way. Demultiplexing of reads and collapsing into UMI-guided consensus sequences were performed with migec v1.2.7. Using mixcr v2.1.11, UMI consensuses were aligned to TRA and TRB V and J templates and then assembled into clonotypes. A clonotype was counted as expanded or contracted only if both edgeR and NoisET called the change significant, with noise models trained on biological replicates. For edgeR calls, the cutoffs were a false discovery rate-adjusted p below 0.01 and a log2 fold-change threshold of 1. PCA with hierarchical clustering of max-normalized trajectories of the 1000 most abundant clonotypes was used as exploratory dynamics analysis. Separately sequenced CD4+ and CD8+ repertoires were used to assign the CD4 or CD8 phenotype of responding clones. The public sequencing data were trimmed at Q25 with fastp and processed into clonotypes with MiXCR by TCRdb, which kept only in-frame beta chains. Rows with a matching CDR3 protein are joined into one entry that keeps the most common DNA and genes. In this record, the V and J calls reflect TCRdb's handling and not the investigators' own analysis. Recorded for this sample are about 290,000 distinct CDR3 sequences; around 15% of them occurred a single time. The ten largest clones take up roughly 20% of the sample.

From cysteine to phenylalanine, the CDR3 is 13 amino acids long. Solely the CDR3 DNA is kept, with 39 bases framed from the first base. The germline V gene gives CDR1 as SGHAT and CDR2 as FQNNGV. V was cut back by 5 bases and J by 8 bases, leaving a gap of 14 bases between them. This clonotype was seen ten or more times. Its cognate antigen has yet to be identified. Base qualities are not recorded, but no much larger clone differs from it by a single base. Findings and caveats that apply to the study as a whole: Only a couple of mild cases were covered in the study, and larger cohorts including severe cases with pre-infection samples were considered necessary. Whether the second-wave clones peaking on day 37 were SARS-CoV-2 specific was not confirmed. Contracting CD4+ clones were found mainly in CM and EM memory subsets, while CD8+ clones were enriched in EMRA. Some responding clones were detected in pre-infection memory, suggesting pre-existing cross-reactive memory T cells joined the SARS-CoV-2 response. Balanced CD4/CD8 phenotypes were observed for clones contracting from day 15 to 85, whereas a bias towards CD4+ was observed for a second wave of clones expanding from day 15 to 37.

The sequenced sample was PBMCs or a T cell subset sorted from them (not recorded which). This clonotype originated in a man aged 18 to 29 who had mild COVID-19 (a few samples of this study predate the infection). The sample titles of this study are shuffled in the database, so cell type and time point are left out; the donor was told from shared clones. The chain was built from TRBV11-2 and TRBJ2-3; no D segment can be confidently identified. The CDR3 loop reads CASSRLIVGTQYF. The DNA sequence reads TGTGCCAGCAGCCGACTTATCGTTGGTACGCAGTATTTT. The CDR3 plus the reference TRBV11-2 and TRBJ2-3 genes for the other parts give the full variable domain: EAGVAQSPRYKIIEKRQSVAFWCNPISGHATLYWYQQILGQGPKLLIQFQNNGVVDDSQLPKDRFSAERLKGVDSTLKIQPAKLEDSAVYLCASSRLIVGTQYFGPGTRLTVL.